This is a list of T cell receptor beta chains from one sample in a study of blood T cell repertoires in COVID-19. This table comes from immunoSEQ multiplex PCR, and its TCRdb copy is limited to in-frame clones, with some not included. The table lists more than 150,000 clones, 80% to 90% of them singletons. Sequenced sample: peripheral blood. Every receptor here comes from a man younger than 40 with active or convalescent COVID-19. Both conserved end residues are part of each CDR3. Each record gives: CDR3 protein, J gene, D gene, V gene. The D gene is left open where the match is weak.

CASSFGQGAEAFF TRBJ1-1 TRBD1 TRBV12-3/TRBV12-4
CASGSVGQGSYEQYF TRBJ2-7 NA TRBV27
CASSPKGAGEQFF TRBJ2-1 TRBD1 TRBV6-4
CASSWGQWMRGTIYF TRBJ1-3 TRBD1 TRBV5-1
CATQAAEGNSPLHF TRBJ1-6 NA TRBV10-3
CASSEVKGQGRDTQYF TRBJ2-3 TRBD1 TRBV6-1
CASSYSVAGTGELFF TRBJ2-2 NA TRBV6-2/TRBV6-3
CASSFKGDTEAFF TRBJ1-1 NA TRBV12-3/TRBV12-4
CASSFGTGNYGYTF TRBJ1-2 TRBD1 TRBV11-2
CSVGTGMDYGYTF TRBJ1-2 TRBD1 TRBV29-1
CASSQDSSVAYQETQYF TRBJ2-5 NA TRBV3-1/TRBV3-2
CASMAGTRTNYGYTF TRBJ1-2 NA TRBV28
CASSPGTGNTEAFF TRBJ1-1 TRBD1 TRBV5-5
CASSFNGLQAFF TRBJ1-1 NA TRBV28
CASSSTTSGTWETQYF TRBJ2-5 TRBD2 TRBV7-9
CASSQVFGQSTGELFF TRBJ2-2 NA TRBV3-1/TRBV3-2
CASSYSINSGRSYEQYF TRBJ2-7 TRBD2 TRBV6-2/TRBV6-3
CASSAVSSGSRRETQYF TRBJ2-5 TRBD2 TRBV5-1
CASSLTGKRGYTF TRBJ1-2 TRBD1 TRBV6-5
CASSSRYEQYF TRBJ2-7 NA TRBV12-3/TRBV12-4
CATSSLTSGRGETQYF TRBJ2-5 TRBD2 TRBV24-1
CASSPQREGNSPLHF TRBJ1-6 NA TRBV18
CASSPHGGRTDTQYF TRBJ2-3 TRBD2 TRBV11-2
CASSGRQAPSNQPQHF TRBJ1-5 NA TRBV6-1
CASSSGVTSGYNEQFF TRBJ2-1 TRBD2 TRBV11-3
CAIRSTGTSYNEQFF TRBJ2-1 TRBD2 TRBV10-3
CASSEQGNYYNEQFF TRBJ2-1 NA TRBV2
CASSLTGGFSNQPQHF TRBJ1-5 NA TRBV5-6
CASSLGGGGGQETQYF TRBJ2-5 NA TRBV5-1
CASSLDLEAGTRETQYF TRBJ2-5 NA TRBV11-3
CASSSESREQFF TRBJ2-1 NA TRBV7-8
CASSVDGERTDTQYF TRBJ2-3 NA TRBV9
CASSSTGTGGNQPQHF TRBJ1-5 TRBD1 TRBV27
CASSLPGNYGYTF TRBJ1-2 NA TRBV3-1/TRBV3-2
CASSANRGWFEQYF TRBJ2-7 TRBD1 TRBV9
CASSSNAGGATDTQYF TRBJ2-3 TRBD2 TRBV11-1
CASSPKTANTEAFF TRBJ1-1 NA TRBV18
CASSQDVRGPRGGYQETQYF TRBJ2-5 NA TRBV4-2
CASSPRTGFDTDTQYF TRBJ2-3 TRBD1 TRBV14